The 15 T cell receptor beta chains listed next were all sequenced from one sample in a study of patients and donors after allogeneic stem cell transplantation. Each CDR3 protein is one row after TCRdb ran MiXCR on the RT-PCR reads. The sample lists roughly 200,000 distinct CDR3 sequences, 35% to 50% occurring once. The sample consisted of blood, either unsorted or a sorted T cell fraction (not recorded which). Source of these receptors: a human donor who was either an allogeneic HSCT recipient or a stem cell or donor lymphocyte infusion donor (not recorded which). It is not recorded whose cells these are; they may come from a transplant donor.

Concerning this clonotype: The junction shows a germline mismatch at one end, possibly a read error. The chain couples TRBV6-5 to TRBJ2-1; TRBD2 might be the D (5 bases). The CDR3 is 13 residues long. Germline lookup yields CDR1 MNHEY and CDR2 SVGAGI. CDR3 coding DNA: TGTGCCAGCAGTGCCCGGCGAGGGCGTGCCGATAATTTC. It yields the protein CASSARRGRADNF.

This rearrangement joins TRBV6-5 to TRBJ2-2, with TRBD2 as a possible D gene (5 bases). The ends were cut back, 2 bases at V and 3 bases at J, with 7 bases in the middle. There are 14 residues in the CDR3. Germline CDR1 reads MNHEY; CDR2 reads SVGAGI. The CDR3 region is CASSYRRDTGELFF. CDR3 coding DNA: TGTGCCAGCAGTTACCGGCGGGACACCGGGGAGCTGTTTTTT.

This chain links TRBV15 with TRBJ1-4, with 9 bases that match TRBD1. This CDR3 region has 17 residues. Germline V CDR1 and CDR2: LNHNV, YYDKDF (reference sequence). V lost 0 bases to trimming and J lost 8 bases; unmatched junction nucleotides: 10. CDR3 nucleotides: TGTGCCACCAGCAGAGACCCTCCGGGACAGGGAGGGGAAAAACTGTTTTTT. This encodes CATSRDPPGQGGEKLFF.

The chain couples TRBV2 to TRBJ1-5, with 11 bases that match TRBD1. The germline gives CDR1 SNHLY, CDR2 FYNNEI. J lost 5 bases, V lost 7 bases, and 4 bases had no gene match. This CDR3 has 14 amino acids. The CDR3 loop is CASNLGQGDQPQHF. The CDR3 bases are TGTGCCAGCAATTTGGGACAGGGGGATCAGCCCCAGCATTTT.

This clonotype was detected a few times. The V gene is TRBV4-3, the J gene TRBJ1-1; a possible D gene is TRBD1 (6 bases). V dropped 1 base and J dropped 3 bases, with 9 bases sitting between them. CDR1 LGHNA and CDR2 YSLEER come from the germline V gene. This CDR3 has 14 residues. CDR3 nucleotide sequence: TGCGCCAGCAGCCAAGGGGGGGGCCACACTGAAGCTTTCTTT. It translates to CASSQGGGHTEAFF.

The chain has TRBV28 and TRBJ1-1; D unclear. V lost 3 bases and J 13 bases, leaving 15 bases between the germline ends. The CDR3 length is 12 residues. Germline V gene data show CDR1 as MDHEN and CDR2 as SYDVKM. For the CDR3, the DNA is TGTGCCAGCAGTTTCTCTCCTGAGACGGGTTTCTTT. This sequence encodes CASSFSPETGFF.

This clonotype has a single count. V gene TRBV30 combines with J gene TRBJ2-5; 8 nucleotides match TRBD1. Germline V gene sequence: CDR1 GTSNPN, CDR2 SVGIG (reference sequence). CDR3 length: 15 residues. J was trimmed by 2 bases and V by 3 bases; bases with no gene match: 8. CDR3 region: CAWSPGQAHQETQYF. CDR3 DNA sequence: TGTGCCTGGAGCCCGGGACAGGCTCATCAAGAGACCCAGTACTTC.

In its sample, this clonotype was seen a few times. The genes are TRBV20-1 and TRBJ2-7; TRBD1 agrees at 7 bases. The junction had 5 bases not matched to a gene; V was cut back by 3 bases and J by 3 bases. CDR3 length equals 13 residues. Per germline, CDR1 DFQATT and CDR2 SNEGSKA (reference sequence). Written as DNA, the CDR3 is TGCAGTGCTAGCCGACAGGGTTACTACGAGCAGTACTTC. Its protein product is CSASRQGYYEQYF.

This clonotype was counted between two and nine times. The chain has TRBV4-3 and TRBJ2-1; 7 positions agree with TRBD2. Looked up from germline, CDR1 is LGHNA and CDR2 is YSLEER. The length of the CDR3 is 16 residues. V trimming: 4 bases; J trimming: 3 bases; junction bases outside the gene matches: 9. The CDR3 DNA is TGCGCCAGCAGCCCGCGCCGGGACTACCGCTACAATGAGCAGTTCTTC. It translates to CASSPRRDYRYNEQFF.

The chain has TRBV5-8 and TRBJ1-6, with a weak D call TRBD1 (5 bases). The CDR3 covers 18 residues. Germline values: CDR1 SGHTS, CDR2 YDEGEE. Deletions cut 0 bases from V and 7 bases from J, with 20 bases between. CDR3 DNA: TGTGCCAGCAGCTTGGGCCGCTGGGACCCCCCTCGGAATTCACCCCTCCACTTT. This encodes CASSLGRWDPPRNSPLHF.

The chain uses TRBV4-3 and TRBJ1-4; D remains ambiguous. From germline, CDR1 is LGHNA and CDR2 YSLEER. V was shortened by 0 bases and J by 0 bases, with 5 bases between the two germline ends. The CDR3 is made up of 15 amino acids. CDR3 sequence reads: CASSQEMATNEKLFF. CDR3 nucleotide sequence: TGCGCCAGCAGCCAAGAAATGGCAACTAATGAAAAACTGTTTTTT.

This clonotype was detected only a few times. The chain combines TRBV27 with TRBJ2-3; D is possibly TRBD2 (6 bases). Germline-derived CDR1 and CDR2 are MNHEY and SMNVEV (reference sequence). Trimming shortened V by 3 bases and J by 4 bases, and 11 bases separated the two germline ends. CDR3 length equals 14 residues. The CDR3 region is CASSLAGRPDTQYF. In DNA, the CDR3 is TGTGCCAGCAGTTTGGCCGGGAGACCAGATACGCAGTATTTT.

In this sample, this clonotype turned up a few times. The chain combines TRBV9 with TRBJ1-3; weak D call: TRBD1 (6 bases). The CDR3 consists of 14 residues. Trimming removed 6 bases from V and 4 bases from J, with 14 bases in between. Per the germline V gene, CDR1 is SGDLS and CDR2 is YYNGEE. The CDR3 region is CASTAGTRGNTIYF. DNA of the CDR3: TGTGCCAGCACCGCCGGGACAAGAGGAAACACCATATATTTT.

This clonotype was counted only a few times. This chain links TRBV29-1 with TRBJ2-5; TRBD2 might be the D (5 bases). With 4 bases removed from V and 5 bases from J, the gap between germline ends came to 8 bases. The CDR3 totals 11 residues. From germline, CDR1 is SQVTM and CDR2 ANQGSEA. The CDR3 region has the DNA TGCAGCGTTGGAGGGTACGAGACCCAGTACTTC. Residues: CSVGGYETQYF.

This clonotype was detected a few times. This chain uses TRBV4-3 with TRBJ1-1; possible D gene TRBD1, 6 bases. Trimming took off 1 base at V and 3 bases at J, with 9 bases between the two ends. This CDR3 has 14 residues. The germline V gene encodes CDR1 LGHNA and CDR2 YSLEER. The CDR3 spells CASSQARGDTEAFF. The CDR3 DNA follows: TGCGCCAGCAGCCAAGCCAGGGGTGACACTGAAGCTTTCTTT.